The clone carrying this T cell receptor (beta chain) was counted a few times. It was with a sample-barcoded 5' primer and a J-beta primer mix that a second PCR of roughly 7 to 12 cycles was run. Each cDNA molecule received a tag from a template-switch adaptor that had 12 random nucleotides. TCRdb re-called the 5' RACE reads through MiXCR, storing one row per CDR3 protein. The sample contains 650,000 to 1,000,000 distinct CDR3 sequences, approximately 35% of which appear only once. The data were obtained in a study of blood T cells in healthy people across ages. V lost 5 bases to trimming and J lost 3 bases, with 16 bases between them. The CDR3 has 15 residues. Germline CDR1 and CDR2: ENHRY and SYGVKD.

The specimen was blood. This sequence was found in a man between 18 and 35 years old in good health. J is TRBJ1-1 and V is TRBV10-3, with D possibly TRBD1 on 5 matching bases. The CDR3 loop is CAISSTGEKDTEAFF. CDR3 bases: TGTGCCATCAGTTCGACGGGGGAAAAGGACACTGAAGCTTTCTTT.